These 23 T cell receptor beta chains came from one sample sequenced in a study of blood T cell repertoires in COVID-19. TCRdb's table, derived via immunoSEQ multiplex PCR, lists solely in-frame clones and lacks some. The sample has over 200,000 clones; approximately 83% are singletons. Material for sequencing was peripheral blood. Receptor source: a man aged 45 to 65 with active or convalescent COVID-19.

The chain links TRBV7-9 to TRBJ2-7, with a possible D match to TRBD2 (7 bases). Between the trimmed V and J ends, which lost 2 bases and 3 bases, there was a span of 14 bases. Germline CDR1 is SEHNR and CDR2 is FQNEAQ (reference sequence). This CDR3 contains 15 residues. The CDR3 DNA is TGTGCCAGCAGCTTAAGGGGGGGCGCGAACTACGAGCAGTACTTC. Protein product: CASSLRGGANYEQYF.

This sequence joins TRBV19 and TRBJ2-3; 7 positions match TRBD2. V trimming: 3 bases; J trimming: 2 bases; junction bases outside the gene matches: 2. This CDR3 has 14 residues. Germline-derived CDR1 and CDR2 are LNHDA and SQIVND (reference sequence). In DNA, the CDR3 is TGTGCCAGTAGTATTGGACTAGACACAGATACGCAGTATTTT. It translates to CASSIGLDTDTQYF.

The CDR3 loop reads CASSVAGGGRELFF. DNA of the CDR3: TGTGCCAGCAGCGTAGCGGGAGGGGGAAGGGAGCTGTTTTTT. The chain employs TRBV9 and TRBJ2-2, with 8 bases aligning to TRBD2. V gave up 0 bases and J gave up 9 bases; unmatched junction bases: 4. Looked up from germline, CDR1 is SGDLS and CDR2 is YYNGEE. The CDR3 runs to 14 residues.

V gene TRBV6-1 combines with J gene TRBJ2-7, with D tentatively TRBD1 (5 bases). Germline V gene sequence: CDR1 MNHNS, CDR2 SASEGT. The CDR3 runs 15 residues. Between the trimmed V and J ends, which lost 2 bases and 9 bases, there was a span of 20 bases. The CDR3 protein is CASSETGREIWLQYF. CDR3 DNA sequence: TGTGCCAGCAGTGAAACGGGCAGGGAAATTTGGTTGCAGTACTTC.

This sequence joins TRBV6-5 and TRBJ1-1, with D maybe TRBD1 (6 bases). Trimming took 6 bases from V and 5 from J, leaving 16 bases between them. This CDR3 region has 14 residues. In germline, CDR1 is MNHEY, CDR2 SVGAGI. CDR3 coding DNA: TGTGCCAGCAGAACAGGGATCGAAGGGACTGAAGCTTTCTTT. Its translation is CASRTGIEGTEAFF.

The chain carries TRBV5-4 and TRBJ1-1; 10 positions agree with TRBD1. This CDR3 spans 17 amino acids. CDR1 SGHNT and CDR2 YYREEE come from the germline V gene (reference sequence). The V gene end was trimmed by 5 bases and the J gene end by 3 bases; junction bases not matched to a gene: 13. The CDR3 reads CASSSGTGATADTEAFF. CDR3 nucleotides: TGTGCCAGCAGTTCCGGGACAGGGGCCACTGCGGACACTGAAGCTTTCTTT.

This clone was observed many times. The chain recombines TRBV5-4 with TRBJ2-1, with D possibly matching TRBD2 (6 bases). CDR1 and CDR2 (germline): SGHNT, YYREEE (reference sequence). V shed 4 bases and J shed 2 bases, with 19 bases lying between them. CDR3 length equals 17 residues. The CDR3 DNA is TGTGCCAGCAGCCCAACCCCCCAGCGGGTTACCTACAATGAGCAGTTCTTC. Amino acid sequence: CASSPTPQRVTYNEQFF.

V is TRBV24-1 and J is TRBJ1-5; TRBD1 aligns across 8 bases. Germline CDR1 and CDR2: KGHDR and SFDVKD. V was clipped by 4 bases and J by 1 base; unmatched bases: 8. The CDR3 has 17 amino acids. The CDR3: CATSDLDRGWSNQPQHF. In DNA form, the CDR3 reads TGTGCCACCAGTGACCTCGACAGGGGATGGAGCAATCAGCCCCAGCATTTT.

Here the CDR3 reads CASSLRQYNQPQHF. The CDR3 DNA reads TGTGCCAGCAGCTTGCGACAGTACAATCAGCCCCAGCATTTT. The chain employs TRBV5-6 and TRBJ1-5, with D perhaps matching TRBD1 (5 bases). V shed 1 base and J shed 3 bases, with 8 bases lying between them. The CDR3 runs to 14 residues. Germline CDR1 is SGHDT and CDR2 is YYEEEE.

This CDR3 reads CASSEQGSAYNSPLHF. In DNA form, the CDR3 reads TGTGCCAGCAGCGAACAGGGGTCGGCCTATAATTCACCCCTCCACTTT. The chain couples TRBV7-2 to TRBJ1-6; 7 bases map to TRBD1. CDR1 and CDR2 from the germline V gene are SGHTA and FQGNSA. V trimming: 5 bases; J trimming: 2 bases; junction bases outside the gene matches: 6. This CDR3 spans 16 amino acids.

The chain is built from TRBV5-8 and TRBJ2-3, with D perhaps TRBD1 (6 bases). The CDR3 has 15 amino acids. CDR1 and CDR2 from the germline V gene are SGHTS and YDEGEE. V lost 0 bases and J 3 bases, leaving 11 bases between the germline ends. Here the CDR3 reads CASSLGTVGTDTQYF. The CDR3 DNA follows: TGTGCCAGCAGCTTGGGGACAGTTGGAACAGATACGCAGTATTTT.

V gene TRBV19 combines with J gene TRBJ2-3, with D possibly TRBD2 on 7 matching bases. The germline V gene has CDR1 LNHDA and CDR2 SQIVND (reference sequence). The CDR3 is made up of 14 amino acids. Between the trimmed V and J ends, which lost 4 bases and 6 bases, there was a span of 14 bases. The CDR3 DNA sequence: TGTGCCAGTAGTAGCAGGGAGGGGGTGGATACGCAGTATTTT. Protein product: CASSSREGVDTQYF.

The chain employs TRBV7-2 and TRBJ2-1; D might be TRBD1 (6 bases). Germline V gene sequence: CDR1 SGHTA, CDR2 FQGNSA. V was shortened by 5 bases and J by 9 bases, with 14 bases between the two germline ends. The CDR3 is 13 residues long. The CDR3 coding sequence is TGTGCCAGCAGCCCCGCCAGGGGTGGTGAGCAGTTCTTC. Protein: CASSPARGGEQFF.

The rearrangement links TRBV29-1 to TRBJ1-2, with 7 nucleotides matching TRBD1. The germline V gene has CDR1 SQVTM and CDR2 ANQGSEA. CDR3 length equals 12 residues. The CDR3 is CGGGREVDGYTF. The CDR3 nucleotides read TGCGGAGGGGGCAGGGAGGTAGACGGCTACACCTTC.

The rearrangement uses TRBV20-1 and TRBJ1-3, with D possibly being TRBD1 (5 bases). Per germline, CDR1 DFQATT and CDR2 SNEGSKA (reference sequence). There are 13 residues in the CDR3. V gave up 3 bases and J gave up 2 bases, with 8 bases separating them. CDR3 bases: TGCAGTGCTAGTTTGACAGCTGGAAACACCATATATTTT. Its protein product is CSASLTAGNTIYF.

This clone showed up many times. The chain couples TRBV7-9 to TRBJ2-7, with 9 bases matching TRBD2. CDR3 length: 14 residues. V was clipped by 1 base and J by 5 bases; unmatched bases: 3. Germline CDR1 is SEHNR and CDR2 is FQNEAQ (reference sequence). Written as DNA, the CDR3 is TGTGCCAGCAGCTTAGGGGGACTAGCTAACGAGCAGTACTTC. Translated, it gives CASSLGGLANEQYF.

J is TRBJ2-7 and V is TRBV5-1, with D hard to call. Per germline, CDR1 SGHRS and CDR2 YFSETQ. This CDR3 spans 14 amino acids. Trimming cost V 0 bases and J 1 base, with 8 bases left between them. The DNA for the CDR3 is TGCGCCAGCAGCTTGGTTGCCGGGTCCTACGAGCAGTACTTC. Amino acid sequence: CASSLVAGSYEQYF. The full variable domain, rest sourced from reference TRBV5-1 and TRBJ2-7, is KAGVTQTPRYLIKTRGQQVTLSCSPISGHRSVSWYQQTPGQGLQFLFEYFSETQRNKGNFPGRFSGRQFSNSRSEMNVSTLELGDSALYLCASSLVAGSYEQYFGPGTRLTVT.

This clone has just a few counts. V and J are TRBV15 and TRBJ1-1; 10 bases are a match to TRBD1. The CDR3 is 16 residues long. Germline lookup yields CDR1 LNHNV and CDR2 YYDKDF (reference sequence). Losses at the gene ends were 5 bases for V and 6 bases for J; bases not matched to a gene: 12. DNA for the CDR3: TGTGCCACCAGCCCTCACCTTCGGGACAGGGGCGCTGAAGCTTTCTTT. Protein: CATSPHLRDRGAEAFF. Full variable domain (missing parts from reference TRBV15 and TRBJ1-1): DAMVIQNPRYQVTQFGKPVTLSCSQTLNHNVMYWYQQKSSQAPKLLFHYYDKDFNNEADTPDNFQSRRPNTSFCFLDIRSPGLGDTAMYLCATSPHLRDRGAEAFFGQGTRLTVV.

The chain uses TRBV5-6 and TRBJ2-7, with no clear D. The CDR3 length is 13 residues. CDR1 is SGHDT and CDR2 is YYEEEE in the germline V gene. V lost 3 bases and J lost 4, with 11 bases in between. DNA of the CDR3: TGTGCCAGCAGCTGGCTTCAGGATTACGAGCAGTACTTC. Residues: CASSWLQDYEQYF. The whole variable domain, remainder taken from reference TRBV5-6 and TRBJ2-7, is DAGVTQSPTHLIKTRGQQVTLRCSPKSGHDTVSWYQQALGQGPQFIFQYYEEEERQRGNFPDRFSGHQFPNYSSELNVNALLLGDSALYLCASSWLQDYEQYFGPGTRLTVT.

This rearrangement joins TRBV9 to TRBJ2-1, with 10 bases fitting TRBD2. The V gene end was trimmed by 0 bases and the J gene end by 0 bases; junction bases not matched to a gene: 6. CDR3 length equals 18 residues. Germline CDR1 and CDR2: SGDLS and YYNGEE. CDR3 loop: CASSVGPSGGFSYNEQFF. CDR3 nucleotide sequence: TGTGCCAGCAGCGTAGGACCTAGCGGGGGATTCTCCTACAATGAGCAGTTCTTC.

V is TRBV2 and J is TRBJ1-1; D is perhaps TRBD1 (5 bases). V was cut by 2 bases and J by 9 bases, with 16 bases left in between. CDR3 length: 14 residues. Germline CDR1 and CDR2: SNHLY and FYNNEI. Here the CDR3 DNA reads TGTGCCAGCAGTGAAAGTCGAGAGACAGTTAAAGCTTTCTTT. It specifies CASSESRETVKAFF. Full variable domain (outside the CDR3, taken from reference TRBV2 and TRBJ1-1): EPEVTQTPSHQVTQMGQEVILRCVPISNHLYFYWYRQILGQKVEFLVSFYNNEISEKSEIFDDQFSVERPDGSNFTLKIRSTKLEDSAMYFCASSESRETVKAFFGQGTRLTVV.

The chain has TRBV19 and TRBJ1-4; a possible D gene is TRBD1 (6 bases). V lost 4 bases to trimming and J lost 0 bases, with 12 bases between them. CDR3 length equals 16 residues. CDR1 is LNHDA and CDR2 is SQIVND in the germline V gene (reference sequence). The CDR3 sequence: CASSRTYRATNEKLFF. CDR3 coding DNA: TGTGCCAGTAGTAGGACTTACAGGGCAACTAATGAAAAACTGTTTTTT. The full variable domain, rest sourced from reference TRBV19 and TRBJ1-4, is DGGITQSPKYLFRKEGQNVTLSCEQNLNHDAMYWYRQDPGQGLRLIYYSQIVNDFQKGDIAEGYSVSREKKESFPLTVTSAQKNPTAFYLCASSRTYRATNEKLFFGSGTQLSVL.

The chain links TRBV3-1 (or the pseudogene TRBV3-2) to TRBJ1-2; D unresolved. The CDR3 has 13 residues. Trimming shortened V by 6 bases and J by 0 bases, and 8 bases separated the two germline ends. Germline lookup yields CDR1 LGHDT and CDR2 YNNKEL (reference sequence). CDR3 region: CASRGGPNYGYTF. CDR3 nucleotides: TGTGCCAGCAGGGGAGGGCCTAACTATGGCTACACCTTC.